The 29 T cell receptor beta chains below all came from one sample that was sequenced in a study of OX40 agonist ivuxolimab in advanced cancers. The repertoire was sequenced with immunoSEQ multiplex PCR; TCRdb's copy has only in-frame clones and lacks some. The sample holds under 90,000 clones; about 86% are singletons and the top ten take 0.99%. The source was CD4+ or CD8+ T cells sorted from blood, collected in a trial of the OX40 agonist ivuxolimab. The receptors were sampled from an adult with an advanced solid tumor such as melanoma, head and neck, liver or kidney cancer.

J is TRBJ2-3 and V is TRBV2; the match to TRBD2 covers 7 bases. V shed 2 bases, J shed 6 bases, and the junction held 8 bases outside the gene matches. Germline V gene data show CDR1 as SNHLY and CDR2 as FYNNEI. The CDR3 consists of 15 residues. Here the CDR3 DNA reads TGTGCCAGCAGTGAAAGCGGGATACGGGTGGATACGCAGTATTTT. Residues: CASSESGIRVDTQYF. The entire variable domain, with the rest obtained from reference TRBV2 and TRBJ2-3, is as follows: EPEVTQTPSHQVTQMGQEVILRCVPISNHLYFYWYRQILGQKVEFLVSFYNNEISEKSEIFDDQFSVERPDGSNFTLKIRSTKLEDSAMYFCASSESGIRVDTQYFGPGTRLTVL.

This clone was seen a handful of times. CDR3 residues: CASSPRDRVYNEQFF. Here the CDR3 DNA reads TGTGCCAGCAGCCCCCGGGACAGGGTCTACAATGAGCAGTTCTTC. The genes are TRBV7-3 and TRBJ2-1; 9 bases match TRBD1. Germline V lookup: CDR1 SGHTA, CDR2 FQGTGA. The CDR3 length is 15 residues. The V segment lost 5 bases and the J segment 3 bases; nucleotides outside the gene matches: 5.

The V and J genes are TRBV7-3 and TRBJ2-2; the D is unclear. Germline V gene lookup returns CDR1 SGHTA and CDR2 FQGTGA. V was trimmed by 4 bases and J by 3 bases, leaving 9 bases between them. The CDR3 consists of 14 residues. DNA of the CDR3: TGTGCCAGCAGCTCCACATCCTACACCGGGGAGCTGTTTTTT. It translates to CASSSTSYTGELFF.

The chain employs TRBV5-6 and TRBJ2-1; 7 positions agree with TRBD2. V lost 4 bases, J lost 3 bases, and 13 bases stayed unmatched. The germline gives CDR1 SGHDT, CDR2 YYEEEE. This CDR3 is 17 amino acids long. The CDR3 reads CASSPISTSVSYNEQFF. The CDR3, as DNA: TGTGCCAGCAGCCCGATCTCCACTAGCGTAAGCTACAATGAGCAGTTCTTC. Supplemented by reference TRBV5-6 and TRBJ2-1, the full variable domain reads DAGVTQSPTHLIKTRGQQVTLRCSPKSGHDTVSWYQQALGQGPQFIFQYYEEEERQRGNFPDRFSGHQFPNYSSELNVNALLLGDSALYLCASSPISTSVSYNEQFFGPGTRLTVL.

This chain links TRBV7-6 with TRBJ2-1; D ambiguous. Germline loops: CDR1 SGHVS, CDR2 FNYEAQ. The CDR3 extends over 12 amino acids. Trimming took 6 bases from V and 7 from J, leaving 10 bases between them. The CDR3 DNA follows: TGTGCCAGCAGTCGAAGTATGAATGAGCAGTTCTTC. It specifies CASSRSMNEQFF.

This rearrangement joins TRBV29-1 to TRBJ2-5, with 8 bases matching TRBD1. There are 12 residues in the CDR3. The germline V gene encodes CDR1 SQVTM and CDR2 ANQGSEA. V lost 7 bases and J lost 5; bases outside the gene matches: 6. The CDR3 DNA reads as TGCAGCGGGGGACAGGTGTTGGAGACCCAGTACTTC. This sequence encodes CSGGQVLETQYF.

The chain recombines TRBV2 with TRBJ2-7; D not resolved. V gave up 7 bases and J gave up 4 bases, with 8 bases separating them. The germline gives CDR1 SNHLY, CDR2 FYNNEI. The CDR3 covers 11 residues. This CDR3 is CASTTEYEQYF. The CDR3, as DNA: TGTGCCAGCACTACAGAATACGAGCAGTACTTC.

V usage is TRBV15 and J usage is TRBJ1-1, with 8 bases lining up with TRBD1. The length of the CDR3 is 15 residues. With V trimmed by 0 bases and J by 5 bases, 5 bases remained unmatched. Per the germline V gene, CDR1 is LNHNV and CDR2 is YYDKDF (reference sequence). CDR3 DNA: TGTGCCACCAGCAGAGACGGACAGGGTGGTACTGAAGCTTTCTTT. Protein sequence: CATSRDGQGGTEAFF.

The chain links TRBV7-2 to TRBJ2-1, with TRBD2 matching over 8 bases. V shed 5 bases, J shed 0 bases, and the junction held 6 bases outside the gene matches. This CDR3 is 16 amino acids long. Germline CDR1 and CDR2: SGHTA and FQGNSA. CDR3 nucleotide sequence: TGTGCCAGCAGCCTTAGCGGGGCCTTCTCCTACAATGAGCAGTTCTTC. It is translated as CASSLSGAFSYNEQFF.

V gene TRBV5-1 combines with J gene TRBJ2-1; 14 nucleotides agree with TRBD2. Trimming removed 0 bases from V and 9 bases from J; junction bases left unmatched: 5. Looked up from germline, CDR1 is SGHRS and CDR2 is YFSETQ. CDR3 length: 16 amino acids. CDR3 sequence (DNA): TGCGCCAGCAGCTTGGGGGGGACTAGCGGGAGTAGTGAGCAGTTCTTC. Encoded protein: CASSLGGTSGSSEQFF.

The V call is TRBV7-6, the J call TRBJ2-1, with TRBD2 matching 7 bases. Trimming took 1 base from V and 8 from J; bases not matched to a gene: 8. There are 15 residues in the CDR3. The germline CDR1 and CDR2 sequences are SGHVS and FNYEAQ. In DNA form, the CDR3 reads TGTGCCAGCAGCTTAGGGGGAGGGTATTTGCATGAGCAGTTCTTC. It translates to CASSLGGGYLHEQFF.

This chain connects TRBV10-3 to TRBJ2-7; 9 bases map to TRBD2. This CDR3 region has 16 residues. The V gene's germline CDR1 is ENHRY and CDR2 SYGVKD. V dropped 0 bases and J dropped 5; count of bases not matched to a gene: 8. Written as DNA, the CDR3 is TGTGCCATCAGTGAGTCCCGGGTAGCGGGAGCGGACGAGCAGTACTTC. This translates into CAISESRVAGADEQYF.

The rearrangement links TRBV7-8 to TRBJ1-3; a possible D gene is TRBD1 (6 bases). The CDR3 contains 17 residues. The germline V gene has CDR1 SGHVS and CDR2 FQNEAQ. V gave up 5 bases and J gave up 0 bases, with 17 bases separating them. As DNA, the CDR3 is TGTGCCAGCAGCCGATACGACAGGATGAGCTCTGGAAACACCATATATTTT. Translated, it gives CASSRYDRMSSGNTIYF. The complete variable domain, with remaining parts taken from reference TRBV7-8 and TRBJ1-3, reads GAGVSQSPRYKVAKRGQDVALRCDPISGHVSLFWYQQALGQGPEFLTYFQNEAQLDKSGLPSDRFFAERPEGSVSTLKIQRTQQEDSAVYLCASSRYDRMSSGNTIYFGEGSWLTVV.

J is TRBJ2-6 and V is TRBV4-2, with TRBD1 matching over 10 bases. The ends lost 2 bases at V and 1 base at J; junction bases unmatched: 17. Germline V gene lookup returns CDR1 LGHNA and CDR2 YNFKEQ. The CDR3 spans 22 residues. In nucleotides, the CDR3 is TGTGCCAGCAGCCAATATGAAACGGGACAGGGGACCATTGGGTCTGGGGCCAACGTCCTGACTTTC. This gives the protein CASSQYETGQGTIGSGANVLTF.

J is TRBJ2-1 and V is TRBV18; perhaps TRBD1 as D (6 bases). CDR1 and CDR2 from the germline V gene are KGHSH and LQKENI. Trimming left V 0 bases short and J 11 bases short, with 11 bases between. The CDR3 is made up of 13 amino acids. As DNA, the CDR3 is TGTGCCAGCTCACCACCGGCGAGGGGGAAGCAGTTCTTC. Translating it yields CASSPPARGKQFF.

A few counts support this clone. The chain is built from TRBV6-6 and TRBJ2-7; D is unresolved. This CDR3 is built from 10 residues. Per germline, CDR1 MNHNY and CDR2 SVGAGI (reference sequence). Trimming cost V 6 bases and J 3 bases, with 3 bases left between them. CDR3 nucleotides: TGTGCCAGCAGCGACTACGAGCAGTACTTC. This gives the protein CASSDYEQYF.

CDR3 coding DNA: TGTGCCAGCAGCTCGGACAGGGGGGCCGATACGCAGTATTTT. This codes for CASSSDRGADTQYF. V gene TRBV7-2 combines with J gene TRBJ2-3, with 10 bases identical to TRBD1. The germline V gene has CDR1 SGHTA and CDR2 FQGNSA. This CDR3 is 14 amino acids long. V lost 4 bases to trimming and J lost 6 bases; unmatched junction nucleotides: 4.

The chain is built from TRBV11-3 and TRBJ2-1; 16 bases match TRBD2. The germline V gene has CDR1 SGHNT and CDR2 YENEEA. The V gene end was trimmed by 5 bases and the J gene end by 0 bases; junction bases not matched to a gene: 4. The CDR3 spans 18 residues. This chain's CDR3 is CASSPGLAGGPSYNEQFF. The CDR3 DNA sequence: TGTGCCAGCAGCCCGGGACTAGCGGGGGGGCCCTCCTACAATGAGCAGTTCTTC.

The CDR3 region is CASSIGQGRTEAFF. In DNA form, the CDR3 reads TGTGCCAGTAGTATAGGGCAGGGGCGCACTGAAGCTTTCTTT. The V gene is TRBV19, the J gene TRBJ1-1; D may be TRBD1 (6 bases). CDR1 is LNHDA, CDR2 SQIVND, per germline (reference sequence). V was trimmed by 1 base and J by 4 bases, leaving 10 bases between them. This CDR3 comprises 14 residues. The full variable domain, its missing parts supplied by reference TRBV19 and TRBJ1-1, is DGGITQSPKYLFRKEGQNVTLSCEQNLNHDAMYWYRQDPGQGLRLIYYSQIVNDFQKGDIAEGYSVSREKKESFPLTVTSAQKNPTAFYLCASSIGQGRTEAFFGQGTRLTVV.

This clone has just one count. The CDR3 nucleotides are TGTGCCTGGAGTACAAGACAGGGGTGGGGCACTGAAGCTTTCTTT. It specifies CAWSTRQGWGTEAFF. The chain joins TRBV30 to TRBJ1-1; TRBD1 aligns across 8 bases. Germline V lookup: CDR1 GTSNPN, CDR2 SVGIG (reference sequence). Trimming removed 2 bases from V and 4 bases from J; junction bases left unmatched: 9. The CDR3 is 15 residues long.

J is TRBJ1-1 and V is TRBV19; 7 nucleotides line up with TRBD1. Germline lookup yields CDR1 LNHDA and CDR2 SQIVND (reference sequence). J lost 1 base, V lost 8 bases, and 13 bases had no gene match. This CDR3 comprises 16 residues. CDR3 region: CASGGGGQASNTEAFF. CDR3 in DNA: TGTGCCAGTGGAGGGGGTGGACAGGCTTCGAACACTGAAGCTTTCTTT.

This clone was detected only once. V usage is TRBV10-3 and J usage is TRBJ1-1, with D hard to call. The V end was cut by 3 bases, the J end by 1 base, with 6 bases between. The CDR3 has 13 residues. From germline, CDR1 is ENHRY and CDR2 SYGVKD. This chain's CDR3 is CAISEGRNTEAFF. In DNA, the CDR3 is TGTGCCATCAGTGAAGGACGGAACACTGAAGCTTTCTTT.

V is TRBV5-1 and J is TRBJ2-3; 7 bases align to TRBD2. This CDR3 comprises 17 residues. Trimming removed 1 base from V and 2 bases from J; junction bases left unmatched: 10. Germline V gene sequence: CDR1 SGHRS, CDR2 YFSETQ. CDR3 DNA: TGCGCCAGCAGCTTGAGTGTCGGGACTACGACCACAGATACGCAGTATTTT. Its translation: CASSLSVGTTTTDTQYF.

The chain carries TRBV5-1 and TRBJ2-1; tentatively, D is TRBD1 or TRBD2 (5 bases each). Between the trimmed V and J ends, which lost 0 bases and 2 bases, there was a span of 9 bases. Germline assignment: CDR1 SGHRS and CDR2 YFSETQ. This CDR3 region has 15 residues. CDR3 residues: CASSLVGDAYNEQFF. In nucleotides, the CDR3 is TGCGCCAGCAGCTTGGTTGGGGACGCCTACAATGAGCAGTTCTTC. Full variable domain (remainder filled in from reference TRBV5-1 and TRBJ2-1): KAGVTQTPRYLIKTRGQQVTLSCSPISGHRSVSWYQQTPGQGLQFLFEYFSETQRNKGNFPGRFSGRQFSNSRSEMNVSTLELGDSALYLCASSLVGDAYNEQFFGPGTRLTVL.

This clone was recorded once. This chain uses TRBV19 with TRBJ2-3; either TRBD1 or TRBD2 may fit D (5 bases each). Trimming took 3 bases from V and 6 from J, leaving 16 bases between them. CDR1 and CDR2 (germline): LNHDA, SQIVND (reference sequence). This CDR3 has 15 amino acids. CDR3 coding DNA: TGTGCCAGTAGTATGGACGGGGCGTTTGGGGATACGCAGTATTTT. Translated: CASSMDGAFGDTQYF.

This rearrangement joins TRBV20-1 to TRBJ2-2; D unresolved. The CDR3 loop spans 11 amino acids. Per the germline V gene, CDR1 is DFQATT and CDR2 is SNEGSKA (reference sequence). DNA for the CDR3: TGCATCGCTGGCGGAACCGGGGAGCTGTTTTTT. Protein sequence: CIAGGTGELFF.

The V call is TRBV7-2, the J call TRBJ2-7; D call uncertain. V was cut by 1 base and J by 6 bases, with 16 bases left in between. The germline CDR1 and CDR2 sequences are SGHTA and FQGNSA. The length of the CDR3 is 15 residues. CDR3 region: CASSLEGYLSSEQYF. CDR3 nucleotides: TGTGCCAGCAGCTTAGAGGGTTATCTCAGTTCCGAGCAGTACTTC.

The chain is built from TRBV15 and TRBJ2-5; 12 positions match TRBD2. CDR3 length: 14 amino acids. Looked up from germline, CDR1 is LNHNV and CDR2 is YYDKDF (reference sequence). V shed 9 bases, J shed 0 bases, and the junction held 2 bases outside the gene matches. This CDR3 reads CATRLAGDQETQYF. CDR3 DNA: TGTGCCACTCGACTAGCGGGGGACCAAGAGACCCAGTACTTC.

The chain is built from TRBV2 and TRBJ1-2, with 12 bases matching TRBD1. This CDR3 has 16 amino acids. CDR1 and CDR2 from the germline V gene are SNHLY and FYNNEI. Trimming at V came to 5 bases and at J to 4 bases, leaving 8 bases not matched to a gene. The CDR3 loop reads CASSLSGTGGFYGYTF. The DNA of the CDR3 is TGTGCCAGCAGTCTATCCGGGACAGGGGGCTTCTATGGCTACACCTTC.